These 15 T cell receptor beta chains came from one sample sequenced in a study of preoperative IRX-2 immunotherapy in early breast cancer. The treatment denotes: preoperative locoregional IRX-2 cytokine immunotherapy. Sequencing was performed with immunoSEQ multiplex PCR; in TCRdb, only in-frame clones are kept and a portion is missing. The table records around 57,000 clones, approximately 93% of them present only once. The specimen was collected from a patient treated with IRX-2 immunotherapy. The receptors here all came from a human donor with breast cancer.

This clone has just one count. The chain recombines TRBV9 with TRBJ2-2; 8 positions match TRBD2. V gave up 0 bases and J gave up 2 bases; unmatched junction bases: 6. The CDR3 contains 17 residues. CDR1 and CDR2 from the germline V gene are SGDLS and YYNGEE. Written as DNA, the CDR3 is TGTGCCAGCAGCGTAGGGGTAGCGGGGATTAACACCGGGGAGCTGTTTTTT. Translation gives CASSVGVAGINTGELFF.

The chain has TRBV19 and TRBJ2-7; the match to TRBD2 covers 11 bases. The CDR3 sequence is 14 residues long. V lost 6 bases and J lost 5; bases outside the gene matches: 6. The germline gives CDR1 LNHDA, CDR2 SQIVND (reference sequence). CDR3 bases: TGTGCCAGTAGCAATAGCGGGGGGGCACACGAGCAGTACTTC. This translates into CASSNSGGAHEQYF.

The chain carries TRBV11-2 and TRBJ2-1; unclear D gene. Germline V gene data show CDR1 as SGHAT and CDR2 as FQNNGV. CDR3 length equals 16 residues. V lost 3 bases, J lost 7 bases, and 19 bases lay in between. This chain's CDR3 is CASSFGREWARNEQFF. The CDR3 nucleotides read TGTGCCAGCAGCTTCGGGCGTGAATGGGCTAGGAATGAGCAGTTCTTC. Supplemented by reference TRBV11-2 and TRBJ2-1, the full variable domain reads EAGVAQSPRYKIIEKRQSVAFWCNPISGHATLYWYQQILGQGPKLLIQFQNNGVVDDSQLPKDRFSAERLKGVDSTLKIQPAKLEDSAVYLCASSFGREWARNEQFFGPGTRLTVL.

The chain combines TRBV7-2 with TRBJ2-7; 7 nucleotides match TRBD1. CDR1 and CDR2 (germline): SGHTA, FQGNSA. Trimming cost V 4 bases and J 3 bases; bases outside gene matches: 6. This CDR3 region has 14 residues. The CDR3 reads CASSSGQPYYEQYF. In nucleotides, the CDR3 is TGTGCCAGCAGCTCGGGACAGCCTTACTACGAGCAGTACTTC.

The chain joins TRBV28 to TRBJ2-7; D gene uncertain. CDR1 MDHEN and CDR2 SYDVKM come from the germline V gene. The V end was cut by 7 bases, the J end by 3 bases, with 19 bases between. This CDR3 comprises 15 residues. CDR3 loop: CASTLTGPPGYEQYF. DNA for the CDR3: TGTGCCAGCACCTTAACCGGGCCCCCCGGCTACGAGCAGTACTTC.

CDR3 in amino acids: CASSSTGESNEKLFF. The CDR3 nucleotides read TGTGCCAGCAGTTCGACAGGGGAATCGAATGAAAAACTGTTTTTT. The chain has TRBV28 and TRBJ1-4; 8 positions match TRBD1. Germline V CDR1 and CDR2: MDHEN, SYDVKM. V shed 4 bases, J shed 5 bases, and the junction held 6 bases outside the gene matches. The CDR3 loop spans 15 amino acids.

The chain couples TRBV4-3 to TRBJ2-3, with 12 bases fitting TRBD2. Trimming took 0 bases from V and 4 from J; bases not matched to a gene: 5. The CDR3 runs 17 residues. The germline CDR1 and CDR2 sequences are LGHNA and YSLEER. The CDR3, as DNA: TGCGCCAGCAGCCAAGATCTAGCGGGGGGGCGGGCAGATACGCAGTATTTT. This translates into CASSQDLAGGRADTQYF.

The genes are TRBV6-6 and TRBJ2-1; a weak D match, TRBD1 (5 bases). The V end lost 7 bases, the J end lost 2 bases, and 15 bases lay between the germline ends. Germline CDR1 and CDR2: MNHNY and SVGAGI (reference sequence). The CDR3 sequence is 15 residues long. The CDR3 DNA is TGTGCCAGCACCAGGGTGGACCAAACCTACAATGAGCAGTTCTTC. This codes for CASTRVDQTYNEQFF.

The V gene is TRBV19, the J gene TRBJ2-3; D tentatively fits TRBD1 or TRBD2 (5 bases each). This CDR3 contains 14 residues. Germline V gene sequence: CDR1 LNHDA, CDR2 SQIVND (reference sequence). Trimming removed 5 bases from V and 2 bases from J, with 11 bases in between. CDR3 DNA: TGTGCCAGTAGTTTCGGGGACGTCACAGATACGCAGTATTTT. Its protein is CASSFGDVTDTQYF.

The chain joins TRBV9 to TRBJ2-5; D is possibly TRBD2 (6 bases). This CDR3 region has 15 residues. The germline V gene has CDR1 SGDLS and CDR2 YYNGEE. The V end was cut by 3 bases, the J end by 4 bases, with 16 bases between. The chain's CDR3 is CASSAGTYIRETQYF. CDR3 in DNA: TGTGCCAGCAGCGCTGGGACTTATATTCGAGAGACCCAGTACTTC.

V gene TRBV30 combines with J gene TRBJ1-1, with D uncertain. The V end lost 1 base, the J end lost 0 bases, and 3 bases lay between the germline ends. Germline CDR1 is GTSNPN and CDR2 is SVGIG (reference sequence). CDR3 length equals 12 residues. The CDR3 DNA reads TGTGCCTGGAGTGCGATGAACACTGAAGCTTTCTTT. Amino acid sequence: CAWSAMNTEAFF.

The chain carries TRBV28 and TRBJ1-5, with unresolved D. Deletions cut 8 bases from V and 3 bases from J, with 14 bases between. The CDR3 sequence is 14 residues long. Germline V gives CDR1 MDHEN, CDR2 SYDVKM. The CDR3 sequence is CASHVWGDNQPQHF. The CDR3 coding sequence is TGTGCCAGCCACGTGTGGGGAGACAATCAGCCCCAGCATTTT.

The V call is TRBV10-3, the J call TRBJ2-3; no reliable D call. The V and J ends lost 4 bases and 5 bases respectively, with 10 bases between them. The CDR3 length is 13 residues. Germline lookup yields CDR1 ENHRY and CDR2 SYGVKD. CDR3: CAISGPTGDTQYF. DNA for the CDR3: TGTGCCATCAGTGGGCCGACCGGAGATACGCAGTATTTT.

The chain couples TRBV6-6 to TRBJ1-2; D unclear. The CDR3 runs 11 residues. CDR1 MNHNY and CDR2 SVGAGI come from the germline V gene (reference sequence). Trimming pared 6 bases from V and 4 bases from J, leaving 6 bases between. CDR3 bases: TGTGCCAGCAGCTCCCTCTATGGCTACACCTTC. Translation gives CASSSLYGYTF.

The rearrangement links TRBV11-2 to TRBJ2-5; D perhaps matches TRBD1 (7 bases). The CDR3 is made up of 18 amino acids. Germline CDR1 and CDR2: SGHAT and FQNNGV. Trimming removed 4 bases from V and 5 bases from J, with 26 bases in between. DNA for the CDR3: TGTGCCAGCAGCTCAGGAAGATGGCCAGGGGGGACTTCGGAGACCCAGTACTTC. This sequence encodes CASSSGRWPGGTSETQYF.